Listed below are T cell receptor beta chains from one sample, sequenced in a study of PD-L1 blockade in urothelial cancer. Clones were read by immunoSEQ multiplex PCR, and TCRdb kept only the in-frame ones, dropping some. The sample records 41,000 or so clones, 82% being singletons. Here the sequenced sample was PBMCs, taken around atezolizumab (anti-PD-L1) treatment. These TCRs come from a man aged 55-75 years with urothelial cancer. CDR3s include the opening cysteine and the closing phenylalanine or tryptophan.

V gene	J gene	CDR3 protein
TRBV6-6	TRBJ1-2	CRTGALSGSPHDGYTF
TRBV4-1	TRBJ1-6	CASSQDMTVINSPLHF
TRBV18	TRBJ2-5	CASSPYSGGALETQYF
TRBV6-1	TRBJ1-2	CASSEGGQGGTFF
TRBV6-5	TRBJ1-5	CASSGGGRQPQHF
TRBV28	TRBJ1-3	CASSKIDRGIGNTIYF
TRBV28	TRBJ1-2	CASSRGGPYGYTF
TRBV28	TRBJ2-7	CASSPYRTGAGTYEQYF
TRBV4-1	TRBJ2-4	CASSPLTGTGDIQYF
TRBV11-2	TRBJ1-3	CASSGLEGNTIYF
TRBV2	TRBJ1-1	CASSERGLSAFF
TRBV2	TRBJ2-3	CASSESSAVTDTQYF
TRBV18	TRBJ2-5	CASSRTTGYQETQYF
TRBV27	TRBJ1-2	CASSEGAGRRDYGYTF
TRBV6-5	TRBJ2-5	CASSVYRDQTQYF
TRBV7-9	TRBJ1-4	CASSLTASEKLFF
TRBV5-1	TRBJ1-3	CASSLGQSGNTIYF
TRBV25-1	TRBJ2-7	CASSAGAGEQYF
TRBV5-4	TRBJ2-3	CASSRRAGRTDTQYF
TRBV11-2	TRBJ2-1	CASSARQGAVRIDEQFF
TRBV6-6	TRBJ1-2	CASSPGGWGYTF
TRBV27	TRBJ2-1	CASTSGDLYNEQFF
TRBV4-1	TRBJ2-5	CASSQERELGAQETQYF
TRBV5-1	TRBJ2-3	CASSLERGLTDTQYF
TRBV10-3	TRBJ2-7	CAISDYEGLAGVSKIWQYF
TRBV2	TRBJ2-5	CASSEAFREGGQYF
TRBV30	TRBJ1-3	CACSSGNTIYF
TRBV5-1	TRBJ2-7	CASSADSTGVTREQYF
TRBV19	TRBJ2-1	CASSPSANNEQFF
TRBV7-6	TRBJ1-6	CASSPQGLHF
TRBV5-8	TRBJ2-5	CASPHSQWGGGPDVQETQYF
TRBV5-4	TRBJ2-1	CASSLVVVSSYNEQFF
TRBV28	TRBJ1-5	CASRGAGWPQHF
TRBV29-1	TRBJ1-1	CSVEFLTGGGNTEAFF
TRBV5-1	TRBJ2-1	CASSFSGASSYNEQFF
TRBV5-1	TRBJ1-1	CASSTGQRRLGHTEAFF
TRBV30	TRBJ2-6	CAWERDRTGAPGANVLTF
TRBV10-3	TRBJ2-1	CAISESYVGGHYVDEQFF
TRBV20-1	TRBJ1-2	CSASVGGYTF
TRBV7-2	TRBJ1-5	CASSLDTGAVSLAQHF
TRBV7-9	TRBJ1-6	CASSLNIMDRESPLHF
TRBV27	TRBJ2-7	CASSLAAGYEQYF
TRBV7-2	TRBJ2-2	CASSFGGANTGELFF
TRBV19	TRBJ2-1	CASSIPGGRRSYNEQFF
TRBV19	TRBJ2-6	CASSNKGRSGANVLTF
TRBV15	TRBJ1-3	CATSRGTAGNTIYF
TRBV5-1	TRBJ1-4	CASSLDGGEANEKLFF
TRBV4-1	TRBJ2-2	CASSQGSKVAGPTGELFF
TRBV5-5	TRBJ1-2	CASSLAPGSNYGYTF
TRBV15	TRBJ2-2	CATSRPAGTGELFF
TRBV6-5	TRBJ2-7	CASRDFSYEQYF
TRBV4-1	TRBJ2-7	CASSQSGGGNYEQYF
TRBV2	TRBJ1-2	CASSLGLLGYTF
TRBV28	TRBJ2-4	CASSPLMGAGIQYF
TRBV7-3	TRBJ2-1	CASSPHRGGLNEQFF